This T cell receptor (beta chain) stems from a study of T cell changes during pregnancy in multiple sclerosis. V lost 3 bases to trimming and J lost 0 bases; unmatched junction nucleotides: 12. CDR3 length equals 19 residues. CDR1 MDHEN and CDR2 SYDVKM come from the germline V gene. The protocol was immunoSEQ multiplex PCR, while the TCRdb copy is restricted to in-frame clones and leaves out a portion. In the table there are under 50,000 clones, approximately 92% of which are singletons. The chain has TRBV28 and TRBJ2-3, with 10 bases lining up with TRBD2. This TCR came from a female donor with multiple sclerosis, enrolled in a pregnancy study. The sequencing here drew on CD4+ T cells from peripheral blood mononuclear cells, taken in the first trimester of pregnancy. This CDR3 is CASSFIPRGLALSTDTQYF. Here the CDR3 DNA reads TGTGCCAGCAGTTTTATCCCCCGGGGACTAGCGTTGAGCACAGATACGCAGTATTTT.